The TCR beta chain under discussion was sequenced for a study of T cells in Graves' hyperthyroidism and ophthalmopathy. Amplified TCR beta CDR3 regions came from RNA transcripts. TCR CDR3 underwent first-round RT-PCR with the HTBI primer set. MiXCR, applied by TCRdb to the multiplex PCR reads, yields one record per CDR3 protein. The top ten hold about a third of the sample, which has around 300,000 distinct CDR3 sequences, roughly an eighth seen once. Regarding this clonotype: This sequence may be a read error, since a much larger clone differs from it by one base.

The germline gives CDR1 KGHDR, CDR2 SFDVKD. The CDR3 covers 15 residues. The chain carries TRBV24-1 and TRBJ1-2, with TRBD1 matching over 10 bases. This TCR derives from a woman aged 40 to 55 with Graves' ophthalmopathy. Sequences were obtained from blood. CDR3 region: CASSDPTGGNYGYTF. The CDR3 DNA reads as TGTGCCTCCAGTGATCCGACAGGGGGCAACTATGGCTACACCTTC.